Presented here are 27 T cell receptor beta chains from one specimen sequenced in a study of lymphopenia after photon versus proton radiotherapy. The repertoire was sequenced with immunoSEQ multiplex PCR; TCRdb's copy has only in-frame clones and lacks some. Among approximately 35,000 clones listed, approximately 87% were seen once. The material was peripheral blood, obtained from a patient treated with photon-based radiotherapy. These receptors were obtained from a woman aged 45-59 years with pancreatic cancer.

This clone was seen once. The J gene is TRBJ1-3, the V gene TRBV18; the match to TRBD1 covers 10 bases. The germline gives CDR1 KGHSH, CDR2 LQKENI. CDR3 length: 15 residues. V shed 8 bases and J 0 bases; nucleotides not matched to a gene: 4. The CDR3 spells CASNGQGGSGNTIYF. CDR3 DNA: TGTGCCAGCAATGGACAGGGGGGCTCTGGAAACACCATATATTTT.

This chain links TRBV4-3 with TRBJ2-1; D is uncertain. V lost 5 bases to trimming and J lost 0 bases, with 8 bases between them. Germline V CDR1 and CDR2: LGHNA, YSLEER. The CDR3 length is 14 residues. Here the CDR3 reads CASSSRISYNEQFF. The CDR3 DNA reads TGCGCCAGCAGCTCCCGAATCTCCTACAATGAGCAGTTCTTC.

The V gene is TRBV29-1, the J gene TRBJ2-2; TRBD1 aligns across 10 bases. The trim removed 7 bases at V and 1 base at J, leaving 3 bases unmatched. The length of the CDR3 is 14 residues. Germline lookup yields CDR1 SQVTM and CDR2 ANQGSEA. The DNA of the CDR3 is TGCAGCGCCCGGACAGGGGGGAACACCGGGGAGCTGTTTTTT. Its translation: CSARTGGNTGELFF.

J is TRBJ2-6 and V is TRBV19; D possibly corresponds to TRBD2 (5 bases). V gave up 7 bases and J gave up 0 bases, with 13 bases separating them. The germline CDR1 and CDR2 sequences are LNHDA and SQIVND (reference sequence). This CDR3 region has 16 residues. In nucleotides, the CDR3 is TGTGCCAGTAAAGGCGGGTCAAGCTCTGGGGCCAACGTCCTGACTTTC. Its protein is CASKGGSSSGANVLTF.

The chain employs TRBV6-5 and TRBJ2-7; D is possibly TRBD2 (5 bases). Trimming took off 0 bases at V and 0 bases at J, with 12 bases between the two ends. The germline CDR1 and CDR2 sequences are MNHEY and SVGAGI. This CDR3 has 16 amino acids. CDR3 sequence (DNA): TGTGCCAGCAGTTACTCCTCGAGGGCTAGCTCCTACGAGCAGTACTTC. Translation gives CASSYSSRASSYEQYF.

The chain carries TRBV7-2 and TRBJ2-5; TRBD1 matches at 11 bases. Trimming at V came to 1 base and at J to 4 bases, leaving 2 bases not matched to a gene. Germline V gene lookup returns CDR1 SGHTA and CDR2 FQGNSA. There are 15 residues in the CDR3. The CDR3 loop reads CASSLGTGGIETQYF. The CDR3 bases are TGTGCCAGCAGCTTAGGGACAGGGGGCATAGAGACCCAGTACTTC.

This chain links TRBV11-3 with TRBJ2-5; no reliable D call. This CDR3 has 13 amino acids. Germline-derived CDR1 and CDR2 are SGHNT and YENEEA. V was trimmed by 1 base and J by 7 bases, leaving 10 bases between them. The CDR3 DNA reads TGTGCCAGCAGCTTAGGAGGCAAAGGGACCCAGTACTTC. Translating it yields CASSLGGKGTQYF.

The chain couples TRBV21-1 to TRBJ2-1; the DNA was not compared with TRBD2, the D call given in the table. TRBV21-1 is a documented pseudogene. The CDR3 spans 15 residues. The CDR3 region is CASSETPAGYGEQFF. The CDR3 nucleotides are TGTGCCAGCAGCGAAACCCCAGCGGGATACGGTGAGCAGTTCTTC.

This clone was detected only once. The chain carries TRBV28 and TRBJ2-5, with D maybe TRBD2 (6 bases). Trimming left V 5 bases short and J 10 bases short, with 17 bases between. The CDR3 totals 13 residues. Germline CDR1 is MDHEN and CDR2 is SYDVKM. The CDR3 region is CASSGQPAGGQYF. The CDR3 DNA is TGTGCCAGCAGTGGTCAGCCTGCCGGGGGCCAGTACTTC. Using reference TRBV28 and TRBJ2-5 for the parts outside the CDR3, the full variable domain is DVKVTQSSRYLVKRTGEKVFLECVQDMDHENMFWYRQDPGLGLRLIYFSYDVKMKEKGDIPEGYSVSREKKERFSLILESASTNQTSMYLCASSGQPAGGQYFGPGTRLLVL.

The gene calls are TRBV18 and TRBJ1-2, with TRBD1 identical over 9 bases. The V gene's germline CDR1 is KGHSH and CDR2 LQKENI. The CDR3 is 17 amino acids. The V and J ends lost 2 bases and 6 bases, in that order; junction bases with no gene match: 13. CDR3 DNA sequence: TGTGCCAGCTCACCAAGCATCAATTACAGGGGGCAGGATGGCTACACCTTC. As protein: CASSPSINYRGQDGYTF.

The chain combines TRBV19 with TRBJ2-7; D is perhaps TRBD1 (7 bases). CDR3 length equals 13 residues. Germline V CDR1 and CDR2: LNHDA, SQIVND (reference sequence). With 7 bases removed from V and 3 bases from J, the gap between germline ends came to 13 bases. The CDR3 DNA is TGTGCCAGTACCGCGGGACAGCACTACGAGCAGTACTTC. Protein product: CASTAGQHYEQYF.

A single count supports this clone. This rearrangement joins TRBV5-1 to TRBJ1-4; TRBD1 matches 11 bases. Trimming removed 0 bases from V and 8 bases from J; junction bases left unmatched: 3. There are 15 residues in the CDR3. CDR1 is SGHRS, CDR2 YFSETQ, per germline. The CDR3: CASSLGTGGGEKLFF. CDR3 bases: TGCGCCAGCAGCTTGGGGACAGGGGGCGGCGAAAAACTGTTTTTT.

The chain has TRBV4-1 and TRBJ2-5; D is possibly TRBD1 (5 bases). The germline gives CDR1 MGHRA, CDR2 YSYEKL. Trimming shortened V by 2 bases and J by 5 bases, and 18 bases separated the two germline ends. This CDR3 has 16 residues. CDR3: CASSQSWSPNRETQYF. DNA for the CDR3: TGCGCCAGCAGCCAATCATGGTCCCCGAACAGGGAGACCCAGTACTTC.

The rearrangement links TRBV14 to TRBJ1-4; maybe TRBD1 (6 bases). This CDR3 is built from 16 residues. The V end lost 1 base, the J end lost 5 bases, and 14 bases lay between the germline ends. Germline values: CDR1 SGHDN, CDR2 FVKESK. DNA for the CDR3: TGTGCCAGCAGCCAAGGGCAGGGGAATCGAAATGAAAAACTGTTTTTT. It yields the protein CASSQGQGNRNEKLFF. Supplemented by reference TRBV14 and TRBJ1-4, the full variable domain reads EAGVTQFPSHSVIEKGQTVTLRCDPISGHDNLYWYRRVMGKEIKFLLHFVKESKQDESGMPNNRFLAERTGGTYSTLKVQPAELEDSGVYFCASSQGQGNRNEKLFFGSGTQLSVL.

This chain links TRBV4-2 with TRBJ2-1; maybe TRBD2 (5 bases). Germline V gives CDR1 LGHNA, CDR2 YNFKEQ. Trimming pared 0 bases from V and 2 bases from J, leaving 8 bases between. The CDR3 consists of 15 residues. CDR3 nucleotide sequence: TGTGCCAGCAGCCAAGAGGCGGGCACCTACAATGAGCAGTTCTTC. It is translated as CASSQEAGTYNEQFF.

The chain carries TRBV30 and TRBJ2-3; D possibly uses TRBD1 or TRBD2 (6 bases each). The CDR3 totals 14 residues. The germline V and J ends were trimmed by 2 bases and 0 bases, with 9 bases remaining between them. Germline V CDR1 and CDR2: GTSNPN, SVGIG (reference sequence). CDR3 DNA: TGTGCCTGGAGTAAAGGGGGGAGCACAGATACGCAGTATTTT. Translation gives CAWSKGGSTDTQYF.

This chain joins TRBV4-3 and TRBJ1-2; D not certain. This CDR3 is built from 14 residues. Deletions cut 0 bases from V and 4 bases from J, with 9 bases between. In germline, CDR1 is LGHNA, CDR2 YSLEER. This chain's CDR3 is CASSQEHSSYGYTF. The DNA for the CDR3 is TGCGCCAGCAGCCAAGAGCACAGTTCCTATGGCTACACCTTC.

The rearrangement joins TRBV27 to TRBJ1-5; TRBD1 might be the D (5 bases). Trimming took 1 base from V and 7 from J, leaving 14 bases between them. The CDR3 has 15 amino acids. The germline gives CDR1 MNHEY, CDR2 SMNVEV (reference sequence). The CDR3 sequence is CASSLWSGGGQPQHF. In nucleotides, the CDR3 is TGTGCCAGCAGTTTATGGTCGGGGGGAGGACAGCCCCAGCATTTT.

The DNA of the CDR3 is TGTGCCAGCAGCTTTCGGGACAGTCAAGAGACCCAGTACTTC. It translates to CASSFRDSQETQYF. The chain has TRBV13 and TRBJ2-5, with TRBD1 matching over 7 bases. This CDR3 region has 14 residues. V dropped 3 bases and J dropped 2; count of bases not matched to a gene: 3. The germline V gene has CDR1 PRHDT and CDR2 FYEKMQ (reference sequence).

V usage is TRBV19 and J usage is TRBJ2-7, with 9 positions matching TRBD1. Germline CDR1 and CDR2: LNHDA and SQIVND (reference sequence). This CDR3 has 14 residues. Trimming took 6 bases from V and 7 from J; bases not matched to a gene: 10. The CDR3, as DNA: TGTGCCAGTAGCTTGGACAGGGGTGGTCGGGAGCAGTACTTC. It encodes CASSLDRGGREQYF.

The chain employs TRBV14 and TRBJ2-7; weak D call: TRBD2 (5 bases). Germline V gene data show CDR1 as SGHDN and CDR2 as FVKESK. Trimming cost V 1 base and J 6 bases, with 10 bases left between them. The CDR3 totals 13 residues. In nucleotides, the CDR3 is TGTGCCAGCAGCCAAGTCCTAGCATCCGAGCAGTACTTC. This sequence encodes CASSQVLASEQYF.

The chain is built from TRBV21-1 and TRBJ2-1; TRBD2, the D gene given by the table, was not confirmed from the DNA. TRBV21-1 is tagged as a pseudogene. This CDR3 spans 14 amino acids. CDR3 in DNA: TGTGCCAGCAGCTCTCCGGGACTAGACTATGAGCAGTTCTTC. Its translation: CASSSPGLDYEQFF.

Regarding this clone: At one boundary the junction diverges from the germline segment, which might be a read error. The chain links TRBV6-1 to TRBJ2-7, with 9 bases matching TRBD2. The CDR3 runs 15 residues. CDR1 is MNHNS and CDR2 is SASEGT in the germline V gene. The CDR3 nucleotides read TGTGCCAGCAATGAAGCGGTTAGCGGGAGCTACGAGCAGTACTTC. Its translation is CASNEAVSGSYEQYF.

V and J are TRBV19 and TRBJ2-1; possibly TRBD2 for D (6 bases). The CDR3 has 14 amino acids. V was trimmed by 6 bases and J by 5 bases, leaving 14 bases between them. Germline V gene sequence: CDR1 LNHDA, CDR2 SQIVND (reference sequence). CDR3 DNA sequence: TGTGCCAGTAGGAAGGGCGGGGCGAACAATGAGCAGTTCTTC. Encoded protein: CASRKGGANNEQFF.

The chain has TRBV7-2 and TRBJ2-5; 12 bases are a match to TRBD2. CDR1 and CDR2 (germline): SGHTA, FQGNSA. V shed 4 bases and J 3 bases; nucleotides not matched to a gene: 3. This CDR3 has 15 amino acids. In nucleotides, the CDR3 is TGTGCCAGCAGCTCTCTAGCGGGAGGGGAAGAGACCCAGTACTTC. Translation: CASSSLAGGEETQYF.

The chain joins TRBV19 to TRBJ2-1; D possibly corresponds to TRBD2 (5 bases). Germline V CDR1 and CDR2: LNHDA, SQIVND (reference sequence). The CDR3 spans 15 residues. V was pared by 5 bases and J by 8 bases, with 19 bases between. As DNA, the CDR3 is TGTGCCAGTAGTCCTCGTAGCGATGTGGGGTATGAGCAGTTCTTC. This sequence encodes CASSPRSDVGYEQFF.

A note on this clone: Other nucleotide sequences in the sample specify the same CDR3. V and J are TRBV5-4 and TRBJ1-2; D not certain. V was pared by 4 bases and J by 8 bases, with 21 bases between. The CDR3 covers 15 residues. Germline V gene lookup returns CDR1 SGHNT and CDR2 YYREEE (reference sequence). CDR3 region: CASSPLQSPSRGYTF. As DNA, the CDR3 is TGTGCCAGCAGCCCATTACAGTCGCCCAGCAGGGGCTACACCTTC.